One and the same sample provided the 7 T cell receptor beta chains below, sequenced in a study of blood T cell repertoires in COVID-19 (dated by TCRdb to the early 2020s). Libraries were made using the immunoSEQ multiplex PCR assay. In its TCRdb copy, this immuneACCESS table keeps in-frame sequences only and misses some clones. Where compared with another copy, unresolved V genes explain less than half of these, and the others have no known cause. The sample has 300,000 to 400,000 clones on record, about 88% of them singletons. Of the sample, roughly 0.94% falls within the top ten clones. The sequenced sample was PBMCs or T cells enriched from blood (not recorded which). Every receptor here comes from a woman in her twenties or thirties who had recovered from COVID-19.

The chain uses TRBV5-4 and TRBJ1-2, with a tentative D call TRBD1 (5 bases). Germline values: CDR1 SGHNT, CDR2 YYREEE (reference sequence). V was clipped by 1 base and J by 4 bases, with 11 bases between them. This CDR3 is 14 amino acids long. This CDR3 reads CASSLLQGVYGYTF. In DNA, the CDR3 is TGTGCCAGCAGCTTGCTCCAGGGCGTCTATGGCTACACCTTC.

The chain links TRBV6-2 or TRBV6-3 to TRBJ1-2, with TRBD1 identical over 11 bases. Trimming took 4 bases from V and 9 from J; bases not matched to a gene: 10. The V gene's germline CDR1 is MNHEY and CDR2 SVGEGT. The CDR3 length is 15 residues. The chain's CDR3 is CASSSAGTGGDRYTF. The CDR3, as DNA: TGTGCCAGCAGTTCCGCTGGGACAGGGGGAGATCGCTACACCTTC.

The chain employs TRBV11-2 and TRBJ2-1; 9 nucleotides align to TRBD2. The ends lost 0 bases at V and 8 bases at J; junction bases unmatched: 8. The germline gives CDR1 SGHAT, CDR2 FQNNGV. CDR3 length: 16 amino acids. CDR3 residues: CASSLEPAGGRDEQFF. CDR3 DNA sequence: TGTGCCAGCAGCTTAGAACCGGCGGGGGGGCGCGATGAGCAGTTCTTC.

V and J are TRBV11-2 and TRBJ2-7; no definite D call. The CDR3 contains 11 residues. Trimming removed 5 bases at V and 3 bases at J, with 5 bases between. CDR1 and CDR2 (germline): SGHAT, FQNNGV. For the CDR3, the DNA is TGTGCCAGCAGCCTAAACTACGAGCAGTACTTC. Translation gives CASSLNYEQYF.

The rearrangement links TRBV29-1 to TRBJ1-6; 9 bases line up with TRBD1. Germline trimming cut 6 bases from V and 7 bases from J; bases unmatched to any gene: 4. Germline V gene data show CDR1 as SQVTM and CDR2 as ANQGSEA. The CDR3 has 13 residues. CDR3 in DNA: TGCAGCGTCGCAGACAGGGGGAATTCACCCCTCCACTTT. Its protein product is CSVADRGNSPLHF.

The chain carries TRBV19 and TRBJ1-3, with D uncertain. The germline V gene encodes CDR1 LNHDA and CDR2 SQIVND (reference sequence). V was clipped by 3 bases and J by 0 bases, with 12 bases between them. The CDR3 runs 16 residues. CDR3 sequence reads: CASSIPSGSSGNTIYF. As DNA, the CDR3 is TGTGCCAGTAGTATCCCCTCGGGGAGCTCTGGAAACACCATATATTTT.

This chain connects TRBV30 to TRBJ1-6, with a tentative D call TRBD1 (6 bases). The CDR3 has 12 amino acids. Per germline, CDR1 GTSNPN and CDR2 SVGIG (reference sequence). V was pared by 1 base and J by 11 bases, with 9 bases between. CDR3 region: CAWSAGQPPLHF. The CDR3 DNA reads TGTGCCTGGAGTGCAGGACAGCCACCCCTCCACTTT.